Reported below is one T cell receptor beta chain. What it binds is unknown. Using immunoSEQ multiplex PCR, the repertoire was profiled, and TCRdb retains in-frame clones only, with some absent. The table includes around 18,000 clones, roughly 65% detected once. Germline V CDR1 and CDR2: LNHDA, SQIVND (reference sequence). The CDR3 loop spans 18 amino acids. Germline trimming cut 4 bases from V and 10 bases from J; bases unmatched to any gene: 19. Time point: cycle 4 day 1 (C4D1), after less than 7 weeks of nivolumab. With no exception, relapse followed autologous stem cell transplantation in all patients, and brentuximab vedotin exposure varied. CD4+ T cells were purified from thawed PBMCs by negative selection. The data belong to a study of PD-1 blockade in classical Hodgkin lymphoma. Findings and caveats of the study: Patients who responded completely had about the same baseline diversity as newly diagnosed patients. The CD4+ diversity rise by C4D1 was clearest in complete responders. Causes of the repertoire differences remain undefined, possibly disease activity or prior therapy.

The input for sequencing was CD4+ T cells from blood, taken before the fourth cycle of nivolumab. The chain carries TRBV19 and TRBJ2-2; 9 nucleotides agree with TRBD2. This receptor was identified in a human donor with classical Hodgkin lymphoma. CDR3 amino acids: CASSSLVAGVSLTPELFF. The DNA of the CDR3 is TGTGCCAGTAGTAGCCTGGTAGCGGGGGTCTCTTTAACGCCGGAGCTGTTTTTT. Full variable domain (remainder filled in from reference TRBV19 and TRBJ2-2): DGGITQSPKYLFRKEGQNVTLSCEQNLNHDAMYWYRQDPGQGLRLIYYSQIVNDFQKGDIAEGYSVSREKKESFPLTVTSAQKNPTAFYLCASSSLVAGVSLTPELFFGEGSRLTVL.